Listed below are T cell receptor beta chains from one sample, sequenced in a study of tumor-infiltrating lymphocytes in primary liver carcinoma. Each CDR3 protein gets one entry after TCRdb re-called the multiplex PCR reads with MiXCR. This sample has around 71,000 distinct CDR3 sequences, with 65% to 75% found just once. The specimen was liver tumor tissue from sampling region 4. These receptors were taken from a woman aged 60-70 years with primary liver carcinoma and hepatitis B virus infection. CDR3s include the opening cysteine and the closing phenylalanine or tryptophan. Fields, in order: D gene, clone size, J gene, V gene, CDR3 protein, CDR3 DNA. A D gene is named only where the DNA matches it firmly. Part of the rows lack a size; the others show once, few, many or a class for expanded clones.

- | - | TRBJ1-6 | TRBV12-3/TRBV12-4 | CTSSLAAKAANSPLHF | TGTACCAGCAGTTTAGCCGCCAAGGCGGCCAATTCACCCCTCCACTTT
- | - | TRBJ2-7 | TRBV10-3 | CTISEAGEAGEQYF | TGTACCATCAGCGAAGCGGGTGAAGCTGGCGAGCAGTACTTC
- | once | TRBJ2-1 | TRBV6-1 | CAGRREAGDYNEQFF | TGTGCCGGCAGACGAGAGGCGGGTGACTACAATGAGCAGTTCTTC
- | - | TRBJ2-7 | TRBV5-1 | CASSLAGFPYNQYF | TGCGCCAGCAGCTTGGCGGGGTTCCCCTACAATCAGTACTTC
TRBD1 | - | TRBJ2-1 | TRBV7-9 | CVSSFDRGRENEHFF | TGTGTCAGCAGCTTCGACAGGGGGAGAGAGAATGAGCACTTCTTC
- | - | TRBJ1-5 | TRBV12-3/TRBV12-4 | CARSSMGRQPQHF | TGTGCCCGCAGTTCCATGGGACGGCAGCCCCAGCATTTT
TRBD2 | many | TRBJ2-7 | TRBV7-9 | CASSLAGREGYEQYF | TGTGCCAGCAGCTTAGCAGGCCGGGAGGGCTACGAGCAGTACTTC
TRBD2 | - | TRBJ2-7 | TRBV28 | CAGSDPSGRRYKQYF | TGTGCCGGCAGTGACCCTAGCGGGAGGAGGTACAAGCAGTACTTC
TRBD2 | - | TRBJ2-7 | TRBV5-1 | CASGSLAGVQYF | TGCGCCAGCGGCTCCCTAGCGGGAGTGCAGTACTTC
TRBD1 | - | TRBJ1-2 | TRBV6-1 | CASSRQGQGYTF | TGTGCCAGCTCCCGACAGGGTCAAGGCTACACCTTC
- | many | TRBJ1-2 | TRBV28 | CASSRAPGGIGGYTF | TGTGCCAGCAGTCGCGCTCCCGGGGGGATTGGAGGCTACACCTTC
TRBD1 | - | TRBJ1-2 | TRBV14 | CTSSQDTGGVYGYTF | TGTACAAGCAGCCAAGATACAGGGGGCGTCTATGGCTACACCTTC
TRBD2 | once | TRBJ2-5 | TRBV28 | CASNLGGSSQETQYF | TGTGCCAGCAATTTAGGCGGGAGCTCCCAAGAGACCCAGTACTTC